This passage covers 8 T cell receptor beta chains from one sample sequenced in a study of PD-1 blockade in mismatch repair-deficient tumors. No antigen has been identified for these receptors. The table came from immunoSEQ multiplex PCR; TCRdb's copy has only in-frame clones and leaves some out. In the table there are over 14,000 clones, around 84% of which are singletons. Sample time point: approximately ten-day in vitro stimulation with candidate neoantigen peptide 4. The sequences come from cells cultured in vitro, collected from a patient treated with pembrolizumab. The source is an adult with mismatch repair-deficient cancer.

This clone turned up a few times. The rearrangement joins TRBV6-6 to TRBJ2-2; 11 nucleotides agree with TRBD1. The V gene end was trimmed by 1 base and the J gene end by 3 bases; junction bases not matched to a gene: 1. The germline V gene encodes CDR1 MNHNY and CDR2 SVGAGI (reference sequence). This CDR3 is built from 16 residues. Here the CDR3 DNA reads TGTGCCAGCAGTTACTGGGGACAGGGGGACACCGGGGAGCTGTTTTTT. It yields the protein CASSYWGQGDTGELFF.

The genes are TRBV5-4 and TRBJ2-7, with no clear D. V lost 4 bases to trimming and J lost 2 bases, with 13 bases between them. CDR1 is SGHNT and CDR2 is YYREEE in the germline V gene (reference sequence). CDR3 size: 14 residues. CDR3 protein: CASSHGGSPYEQYF. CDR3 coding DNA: TGTGCCAGCAGCCATGGCGGCTCCCCCTACGAGCAGTACTTC.

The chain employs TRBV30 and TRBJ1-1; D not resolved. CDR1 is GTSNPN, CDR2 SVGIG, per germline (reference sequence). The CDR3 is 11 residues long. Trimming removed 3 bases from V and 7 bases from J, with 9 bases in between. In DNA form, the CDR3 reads TGTGCCTGGAGGCCCCACTATGAAGCTTTCTTT. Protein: CAWRPHYEAFF.

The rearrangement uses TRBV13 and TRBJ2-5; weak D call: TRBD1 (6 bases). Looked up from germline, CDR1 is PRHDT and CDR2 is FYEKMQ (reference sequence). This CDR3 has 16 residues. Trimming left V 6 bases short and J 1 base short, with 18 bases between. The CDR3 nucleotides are TGTGCCAGCAGTTGGGATCGGACAGACCCCCAAGAGACCCAGTACTTC. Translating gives CASSWDRTDPQETQYF.

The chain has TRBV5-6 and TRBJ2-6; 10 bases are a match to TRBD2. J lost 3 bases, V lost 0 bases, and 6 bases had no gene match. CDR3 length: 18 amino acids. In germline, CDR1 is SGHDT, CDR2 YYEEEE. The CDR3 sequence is CASSLGLAGGHGANVLTF. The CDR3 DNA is TGTGCCAGCAGCTTGGGATTAGCGGGAGGACATGGGGCCAACGTCCTGACTTTC.

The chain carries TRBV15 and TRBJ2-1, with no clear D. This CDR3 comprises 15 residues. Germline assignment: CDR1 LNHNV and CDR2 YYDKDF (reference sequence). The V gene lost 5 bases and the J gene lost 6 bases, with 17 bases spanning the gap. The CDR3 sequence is CATSLGPATGNEQFF. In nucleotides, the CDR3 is TGTGCCACCAGCCTCGGCCCGGCAACGGGCAATGAGCAGTTCTTC. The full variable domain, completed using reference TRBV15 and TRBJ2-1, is DAMVIQNPRYQVTQFGKPVTLSCSQTLNHNVMYWYQQKSSQAPKLLFHYYDKDFNNEADTPDNFQSRRPNTSFCFLDIRSPGLGDTAMYLCATSLGPATGNEQFFGPGTRLTVL.

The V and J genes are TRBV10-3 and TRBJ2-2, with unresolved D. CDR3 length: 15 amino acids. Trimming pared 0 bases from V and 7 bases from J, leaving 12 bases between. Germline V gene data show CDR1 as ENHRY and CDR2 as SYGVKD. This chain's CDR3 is CAISESAPRVGELFF. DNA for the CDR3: TGTGCCATCAGTGAGTCTGCCCCCCGGGTCGGGGAGCTGTTTTTT.

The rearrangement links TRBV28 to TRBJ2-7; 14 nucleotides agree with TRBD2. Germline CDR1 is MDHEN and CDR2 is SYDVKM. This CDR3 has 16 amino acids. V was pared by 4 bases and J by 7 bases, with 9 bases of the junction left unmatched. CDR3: CASSSLGLAGVREQYF. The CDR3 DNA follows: TGTGCCAGCAGTTCTCTGGGACTAGCGGGAGTAAGGGAGCAGTACTTC.